The 28 T cell receptor beta chains listed next were all sequenced from one sample in a study of cytomegalovirus exposure and HLA in healthy donors. The PCR employed 60 Vbeta primers together with 13 Jbeta primers. The method was immunoSEQ multiplex PCR; TCRdb's version includes in-frame clones alone and lacks a portion of them. The top ten hold around 3.9% of the sample, which has under 250,000 clones, about 78% seen once. Specimen: PBMCs. The receptors stem from a male donor in good health and CMV-seronegative.

This clone was seen a handful of times. This chain links TRBV29-1 with TRBJ2-7, with D possibly TRBD2 on 6 matching bases. Germline CDR1 and CDR2: SQVTM and ANQGSEA. Trimming left V 1 base short and J 3 bases short, with 10 bases between. The CDR3 runs to 13 residues. CDR3 in DNA: TGCAGCGTTGAAGCCGGGACTGGCTACGAGCAGTACTTC. It yields the protein CSVEAGTGYEQYF.

The chain has TRBV9 and TRBJ2-3, with a possible D match to TRBD2 (5 bases). The V end was cut by 4 bases, the J end by 4 bases, with 13 bases between. Germline V gene sequence: CDR1 SGDLS, CDR2 YYNGEE. The length of the CDR3 is 14 residues. The CDR3 DNA reads as TGTGCCAGCAGCTCCTTGGAGGCCCCAGATACGCAGTATTTT. Protein sequence: CASSSLEAPDTQYF.

The gene calls are TRBV25-1 and TRBJ2-7; a possible D gene is TRBD1 (8 bases). Germline values: CDR1 MGHDK, CDR2 SYGVNS. V was pared by 6 bases and J by 4 bases, with 28 bases between. The CDR3 sequence is 18 residues long. The CDR3 coding sequence is TGTGCCAGCAGGAAGGACAGGGTTGAGCGGGGCATCGGATACGAGCAGTACTTC. Translated, it gives CASRKDRVERGIGYEQYF.

In this sample, this clone turned up a few times. The chain links TRBV6-5 to TRBJ1-1; 7 positions match TRBD1. The CDR3 loop spans 11 amino acids. Germline V gene sequence: CDR1 MNHEY, CDR2 SVGAGI. V lost 6 bases to trimming and J lost 6 bases; unmatched junction nucleotides: 1. The CDR3 loop is CASRTGAEAFF. CDR3 bases: TGTGCCAGCAGAACAGGGGCTGAAGCTTTCTTT.

The chain employs TRBV5-6 and TRBJ2-4, with TRBD1 matching over 7 bases. Germline CDR1 and CDR2: SGHDT and YYEEEE. J lost 6 bases, V lost 0 bases, and 6 bases had no gene match. This CDR3 comprises 15 residues. The CDR3 nucleotides are TGTGCCAGCAGCTTGGACCGACGGGACAGAAACATTCAGTACTTC. Its translation: CASSLDRRDRNIQYF. Together with reference TRBV5-6 and TRBJ2-4, the CDR3 gives the full variable domain: DAGVTQSPTHLIKTRGQQVTLRCSPKSGHDTVSWYQQALGQGPQFIFQYYEEEERQRGNFPDRFSGHQFPNYSSELNVNALLLGDSALYLCASSLDRRDRNIQYFGAGTRLSVL.

The chain employs TRBV5-8 and TRBJ1-1, with 8 bases that match TRBD1. Germline trimming cut 2 bases from V and 12 bases from J; bases unmatched to any gene: 15. CDR1 and CDR2 (germline): SGHTS, YDEGEE. The length of the CDR3 is 15 residues. CDR3 sequence reads: CASSFTLGLQGATFF. CDR3 bases: TGTGCCAGCAGCTTCACCCTGGGACTTCAGGGGGCTACTTTCTTT.

This rearrangement joins TRBV11-2 to TRBJ2-7; possibly TRBD2 for D (6 bases). Trimming removed 5 bases at V and 4 bases at J, with 27 bases between. Germline V lookup: CDR1 SGHAT, CDR2 FQNNGV. The CDR3 is 18 residues long. This CDR3 reads CASSPGVTIALGTYEQYF. The CDR3 bases are TGTGCCAGCAGCCCTGGGGTAACGATCGCCCTGGGGACTTACGAGCAGTACTTC.

The chain combines TRBV18 with TRBJ1-4; D is unclear. V was trimmed by 8 bases and J by 5 bases, leaving 15 bases between them. Germline CDR1 reads KGHSH; CDR2 reads LQKENI. This CDR3 is 14 amino acids long. The CDR3 sequence: CASRGGSQNEKLFF. The CDR3, as DNA: TGTGCCAGCCGGGGAGGTAGCCAAAATGAAAAACTGTTTTTT. Full variable domain (outside the CDR3, taken from reference TRBV18 and TRBJ1-4): NAGVMQNPRHLVRRRGQEARLRCSPMKGHSHVYWYRQLPEEGLKFMVYLQKENIIDESGMPKERFSAEFPKEGPSILRIQQVVRGDSAAYFCASRGGSQNEKLFFGSGTQLSVL.

V is TRBV19 and J is TRBJ1-3; D perhaps matches TRBD1 (5 bases). Germline values: CDR1 LNHDA, CDR2 SQIVND (reference sequence). The V end lost 4 bases, the J end lost 0 bases, and 16 bases lay between the germline ends. This CDR3 comprises 17 residues. The chain's CDR3 is CASSTLDNFNSGNTIYF. The CDR3 coding sequence is TGTGCCAGTAGTACCCTGGACAACTTCAACTCTGGAAACACCATATATTTT. Complete variable domain (other parts from reference TRBV19 and TRBJ1-3): DGGITQSPKYLFRKEGQNVTLSCEQNLNHDAMYWYRQDPGQGLRLIYYSQIVNDFQKGDIAEGYSVSREKKESFPLTVTSAQKNPTAFYLCASSTLDNFNSGNTIYFGEGSWLTVV.

There are a few counts of this clone. The rearrangement joins TRBV7-9 to TRBJ1-1; the D gene is possibly TRBD1 (5 bases). There are 14 residues in the CDR3. CDR1 is SEHNR, CDR2 FQNEAQ, per germline (reference sequence). V dropped 3 bases and J dropped 3 bases, with 11 bases sitting between them. CDR3: CASSFHQGDTEAFF. In nucleotides, the CDR3 is TGTGCCAGCAGCTTCCATCAGGGTGACACTGAAGCTTTCTTT.

CDR3 in amino acids: CASSFWTSGRTGELFF. CDR3 DNA: TGTGCCAGCAGCTTCTGGACTAGCGGGAGAACCGGGGAGCTGTTTTTT. This chain links TRBV5-5 with TRBJ2-2; TRBD2 aligns across 13 bases. This CDR3 is 16 amino acids long. Trimming cost V 2 bases and J 5 bases; bases outside gene matches: 3. CDR1 and CDR2 (germline): SGHKS, YYEKEE (reference sequence).

The V call is TRBV18, the J call TRBJ1-5; D is undetermined. The CDR3 is 15 residues long. V lost 0 bases to trimming and J lost 0 bases, with 6 bases between them. Germline loops: CDR1 KGHSH, CDR2 LQKENI. The CDR3 sequence is CASSPPQNSNQPQHF. The CDR3 coding sequence is TGTGCCAGCTCACCACCACAGAATAGCAATCAGCCCCAGCATTTT.

The chain links TRBV7-2 to TRBJ2-1; 10 bases are shared with TRBD2. V trimming: 2 bases; J trimming: 7 bases; junction bases outside the gene matches: 5. The CDR3 is 15 amino acids. CDR1 and CDR2 from the germline V gene are SGHTA and FQGNSA. CDR3 residues: CASSLLAGVGNEQFF. The CDR3 nucleotides read TGTGCCAGCAGCTTACTAGCGGGAGTGGGGAATGAGCAGTTCTTC.

The chain links TRBV11-3 to TRBJ2-1; weak D call: TRBD1 (5 bases). Germline V gene sequence: CDR1 SGHNT, CDR2 YENEEA. The CDR3 sequence is 16 residues long. V was shortened by 0 bases and J by 4 bases, with 13 bases between the two germline ends. This CDR3 reads CASSLDQGSKYNEQFF. CDR3 in DNA: TGTGCCAGCAGCTTAGATCAGGGCAGCAAATACAATGAGCAGTTCTTC.

The V gene is TRBV9, the J gene TRBJ2-2, with 7 bases aligning to TRBD2. The CDR3 length is 16 residues. Germline CDR1 SGDLS, CDR2 YYNGEE. With V trimmed by 0 bases and J by 2 bases, 4 bases remained unmatched. CDR3 amino acids: CASSVGSSGNTGELFF. In DNA form, the CDR3 reads TGTGCCAGCAGCGTAGGATCTAGCGGTAACACCGGGGAGCTGTTTTTT.

On this clone: The conserved closing phenylalanine or tryptophan is absent in this CDR3, likely reflecting a read error. V and J are TRBV19 and TRBJ1-1, with D uncertain. Germline V gene data show CDR1 as LNHDA and CDR2 as SQIVND (reference sequence). The CDR3 has 13 residues. Trimming removed 0 bases at V and 5 bases at J, with 7 bases between. The CDR3 bases are TGTGCCAGTAGTATAGATCTAGAAACTGAAGCTTTCCTT. This encodes CASSIDLETEAFL.

V and J are TRBV5-1 and TRBJ2-7, with TRBD1 identical over 7 bases. With V trimmed by 0 bases and J by 5 bases, 8 bases remained unmatched. The CDR3 loop spans 15 amino acids. Per germline, CDR1 SGHRS and CDR2 YFSETQ. This CDR3 reads CASSLVVTGKNEQYF. In DNA form, the CDR3 reads TGCGCCAGCAGCTTGGTCGTGACAGGGAAAAACGAGCAGTACTTC.

The chain carries TRBV28 and TRBJ2-7; 11 nucleotides line up with TRBD1. V gave up 5 bases and J gave up 3 bases; unmatched junction bases: 6. The CDR3 runs to 15 residues. Germline assignment: CDR1 MDHEN and CDR2 SYDVKM. The CDR3 DNA reads as TGTGCCAGCAGTGATCCCGGGACAGGGGGCTACGAGCAGTACTTC. It specifies CASSDPGTGGYEQYF. Combining the CDR3 with reference TRBV28 and TRBJ2-7 gives the whole variable domain DVKVTQSSRYLVKRTGEKVFLECVQDMDHENMFWYRQDPGLGLRLIYFSYDVKMKEKGDIPEGYSVSREKKERFSLILESASTNQTSMYLCASSDPGTGGYEQYFGPGTRLTVT.

This clone was counted a single time. The chain uses TRBV11-2 and TRBJ1-2, with 7 bases fitting TRBD1. The germline V gene has CDR1 SGHAT and CDR2 FQNNGV. CDR3 length: 16 residues. J was trimmed by 5 bases and V by 5 bases; bases with no gene match: 14. The CDR3 region has the DNA TGTGCCAGCAGCATTTTACAGGGGAGGCTAGGGTATGGCTACACCTTC. This encodes CASSILQGRLGYGYTF.

This chain joins TRBV28 and TRBJ1-2, with no clear D. V was trimmed by 6 bases and J by 2 bases, leaving 10 bases between them. The CDR3 length is 13 residues. Per germline, CDR1 MDHEN and CDR2 SYDVKM. Here the CDR3 reads CASREGRNYGYTF. The DNA of the CDR3 is TGTGCCAGCAGGGAGGGCAGAAACTATGGCTACACCTTC.

V is TRBV9 and J is TRBJ2-2, with 9 bases matching TRBD2. Germline V gene data show CDR1 as SGDLS and CDR2 as YYNGEE. The CDR3 length is 16 residues. V shed 0 bases and J 7 bases; nucleotides not matched to a gene: 7. The CDR3 loop reads CASSVVAGASDGELFF. The DNA of the CDR3 is TGTGCCAGCAGCGTAGTAGCGGGAGCTTCTGACGGGGAGCTGTTTTTT.

This chain uses TRBV5-1 with TRBJ1-4; D ambiguous. The CDR3 has 15 amino acids. Germline V CDR1 and CDR2: SGHRS, YFSETQ. V was pared by 2 bases and J by 0 bases, with 8 bases between. The CDR3 region has the DNA TGCGCCAGCAGCTTTGTTTCTTCAACTAATGAAAAACTGTTTTTT. It encodes CASSFVSSTNEKLFF.

V and J are TRBV6-4 and TRBJ2-1; the D gene is possibly TRBD2 (5 bases). The CDR3 contains 15 residues. Trimming pared 8 bases from V and 0 bases from J, leaving 14 bases between. CDR1 is MRHNA and CDR2 is SNTAGT in the germline V gene. In DNA, the CDR3 is TGTGCCAGCCGTAAGGACTTCTACTCCTACAATGAGCAGTTCTTC. It yields the protein CASRKDFYSYNEQFF.

The chain uses TRBV27 and TRBJ2-7; TRBD1 agrees at 8 bases. This CDR3 has 13 residues. CDR1 is MNHEY, CDR2 SMNVEV, per germline (reference sequence). V gave up 3 bases and J gave up 6 bases; unmatched junction bases: 4. The CDR3 coding sequence is TGTGCCAGCAGTTTCAGGACAGGGCGCGAGCAGTACTTC. Amino acid sequence: CASSFRTGREQYF.

This clone has just a few counts. The V and J genes are TRBV7-9 and TRBJ2-1, with D perhaps matching TRBD1 (6 bases). Trimming removed 5 bases at V and 0 bases at J, with 14 bases between. This CDR3 region has 16 residues. Per the germline V gene, CDR1 is SEHNR and CDR2 is FQNEAQ (reference sequence). The CDR3 nucleotides are TGTGCCAGCAGCGGGGGACACCTGATCTCCTACAATGAGCAGTTCTTC. Its protein is CASSGGHLISYNEQFF.

The J gene is TRBJ1-1, the V gene TRBV5-1, with D possibly matching TRBD1 (5 bases). The V gene's germline CDR1 is SGHRS and CDR2 YFSETQ. This CDR3 contains 15 residues. V was cut by 4 bases and J by 0 bases, with 13 bases left in between. As DNA, the CDR3 is TGCGCCAGCAGCCCCGAAGGAGGGGTGAACACTGAAGCTTTCTTT. Translation: CASSPEGGVNTEAFF.

The CDR3 here is CATSRQEVRPYEQYF. The CDR3 DNA is TGTGCCACCAGCAGACAGGAGGTCAGGCCCTACGAGCAGTACTTC. This chain uses TRBV15 with TRBJ2-5; weak D call: TRBD2 (5 bases). The DNA end is more similar to TRBJ2-7, so the J call may be wrong. Germline assignment: CDR1 LNHNV and CDR2 YYDKDF (reference sequence). The CDR3 totals 15 residues.

The chain joins TRBV15 to TRBJ1-4, with a possible D match to TRBD1 (5 bases). The V gene's germline CDR1 is LNHNV and CDR2 YYDKDF (reference sequence). Trimming took 0 bases from V and 7 from J, leaving 6 bases between them. This CDR3 has 13 amino acids. The CDR3 DNA reads as TGTGCCACCAGCAGAGATAGGGGTGAAAAACTGTTTTTT. Its translation: CATSRDRGEKLFF.